Listed below are T cell receptor beta chains from one sample, sequenced in a study of CXCR3-negative and CXCR3-positive naive CD8 T cells. For each CDR3 protein, TCRdb gives one entry from its re-call of the 5' RACE reads, without DNA. The specimen's table records around 50,000 distinct CDR3 sequences. Sequenced sample: naive CXCR3- CD8+ T cells from blood. These receptors came from a human donor in good health. Some clones in this sample may be carry-over from other donors' samples. The CDR3 runs from the conserved cysteine through the conserved F or W. Size values are once, few and many counts, or a class for expanded clones, and some rows have none.

cdr3_aa	j_call	v_call	clone_size
CASSLPAPNEQFF	TRBJ2-1	TRBV27	NA
CASSLVSSTGELFF	TRBJ2-2	TRBV7-8	NA
CASSQDMAPAYEQYF	TRBJ2-7	TRBV3-1	NA
CASSVSVGLDTEAFF	TRBJ1-1	TRBV9	NA
CSASLHGGTYEQYF	TRBJ2-7	TRBV20-1	NA
CASSQRDRVFDEQYF	TRBJ2-7	TRBV14	NA
CASSQKTSGVSSYNEQFF	TRBJ2-1	TRBV4-3	NA
CASSPYSGGVYNEQFF	TRBJ2-1	TRBV7-2	NA
CSVEASRGKGTYEQYF	TRBJ2-7	TRBV29-1	medium-sized
CSVRGPPTDTQYF	TRBJ2-3	TRBV29-1	NA
CASGPGGSYEQYF	TRBJ2-7	TRBV27	NA
CASSSWGHTEAFF	TRBJ1-1	TRBV7-2	NA
CASSQSDRQYF	TRBJ2-7	TRBV4-2	NA
CASSWTGFADTQYF	TRBJ2-3	TRBV5-1	NA
CATSRPEIGGPDTQYF	TRBJ2-3	TRBV15	NA
CSVGQENTEAFF	TRBJ1-1	TRBV29-1	NA
CSVVGLWGGVYEQYF	TRBJ2-7	TRBV29-1	NA
CSAGTGRRVEQYF	TRBJ2-7	TRBV20-1	NA
CASSLWDGTGELFF	TRBJ2-2	TRBV5-1	NA
CASSFDPSDQFF	TRBJ2-1	TRBV5-1	NA
CSAKAGGVAQYF	TRBJ2-3	TRBV29-1	NA
CASSPLQRGGHGELFF	TRBJ2-2	TRBV28	NA
CASSTDARGDTQYF	TRBJ2-3	TRBV6-2/TRBV6-3	NA
CSVLHETGELFF	TRBJ2-2	TRBV29-1	NA
CASSLVIGSLAGGRGVADTQYF	TRBJ2-3	TRBV7-9	NA
CASSISGYKPYEQYF	TRBJ2-7	TRBV19	NA
CATSEGRGDYNEQFF	TRBJ2-1	TRBV15	NA
CASSIGTSGGPPGAQYF	TRBJ2-5	TRBV7-7	NA
CASSQGTSKYF	TRBJ2-5	TRBV7-9	NA
CSVEGRQLSQETQYF	TRBJ2-5	TRBV29-1	NA
CSVAPGQNYEQYF	TRBJ2-7	TRBV29-1	NA
CASSLAPGTSGSRSYEQYF	TRBJ2-7	TRBV28	NA
CASSLGEGPYEQYF	TRBJ2-7	TRBV5-1	NA
CASSLIGTYEQYF	TRBJ2-7	TRBV5-6	NA
CSVRDRQGEAFF	TRBJ1-1	TRBV29-1	NA
CASSYFTPQGAVSTGELFF	TRBJ2-2	TRBV6-5	NA
CASSRDQDWDTEAFF	TRBJ1-1	TRBV4-1	NA
CSVVGGMNTEAFF	TRBJ1-1	TRBV29-1	NA
CASSLGSRQTNNEQFF	TRBJ2-1	TRBV7-9	NA
CASSSNHLSSYNEQFF	TRBJ2-1	TRBV12-3/TRBV12-4	NA
CASSLDRGNNYGYTF	TRBJ1-2	TRBV7-2	NA
CSARGTSYEQYF	TRBJ2-7	TRBV20-1	NA
CASSLAGRNEQFF	TRBJ2-1	TRBV12-3/TRBV12-4	NA
CASSLERGPYEQYF	TRBJ2-7	TRBV5-4	NA
CASSSLRGVRPGGYTF	TRBJ1-2	TRBV28	NA
CATSTPDRPYGYTF	TRBJ1-2	TRBV15	NA
CSVDWWGETDTQYF	TRBJ2-3	TRBV29-1	NA
CASSPRWGYPPNEQFF	TRBJ2-1	TRBV5-6	NA